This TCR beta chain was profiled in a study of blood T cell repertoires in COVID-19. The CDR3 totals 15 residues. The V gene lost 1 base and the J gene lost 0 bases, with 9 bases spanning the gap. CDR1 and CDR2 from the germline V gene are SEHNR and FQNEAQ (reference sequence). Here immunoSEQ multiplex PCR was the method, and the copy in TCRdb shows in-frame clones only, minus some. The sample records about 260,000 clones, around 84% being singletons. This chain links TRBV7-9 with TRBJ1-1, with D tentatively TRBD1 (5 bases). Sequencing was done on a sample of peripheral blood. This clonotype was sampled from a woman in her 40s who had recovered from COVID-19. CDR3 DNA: TGTGCCAGCAGCTTAGGCTCAGGGATGAACACTGAAGCTTTCTTT. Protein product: CASSLGSGMNTEAFF.